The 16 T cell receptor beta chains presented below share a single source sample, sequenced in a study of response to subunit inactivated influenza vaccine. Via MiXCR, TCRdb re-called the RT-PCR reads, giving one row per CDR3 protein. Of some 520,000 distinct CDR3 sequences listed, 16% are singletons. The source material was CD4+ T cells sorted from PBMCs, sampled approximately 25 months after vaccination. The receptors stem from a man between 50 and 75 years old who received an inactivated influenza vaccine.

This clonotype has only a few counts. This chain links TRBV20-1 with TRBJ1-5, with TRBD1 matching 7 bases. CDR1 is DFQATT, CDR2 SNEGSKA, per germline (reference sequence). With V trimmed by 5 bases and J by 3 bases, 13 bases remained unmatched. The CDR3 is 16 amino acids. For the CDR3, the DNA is TGCAGTGCTGTCCCGGCGGGACAGCTTTTCAATCAGCCCCAGCATTTT. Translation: CSAVPAGQLFNQPQHF.

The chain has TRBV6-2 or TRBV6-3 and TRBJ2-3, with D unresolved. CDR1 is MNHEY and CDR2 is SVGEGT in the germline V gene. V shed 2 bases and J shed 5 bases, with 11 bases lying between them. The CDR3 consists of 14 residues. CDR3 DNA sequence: TGTGCCAGCAGTTACGAAAGTGCCCAAGATACGCAGTATTTT. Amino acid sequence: CASSYESAQDTQYF.

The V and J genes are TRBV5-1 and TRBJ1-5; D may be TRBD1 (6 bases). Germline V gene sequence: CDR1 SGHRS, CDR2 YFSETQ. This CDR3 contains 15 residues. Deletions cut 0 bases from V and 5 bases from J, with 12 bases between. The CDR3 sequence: CASSLAGAAYQPQHF. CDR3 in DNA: TGCGCCAGCAGCTTGGCAGGGGCAGCGTATCAGCCCCAGCATTTT.

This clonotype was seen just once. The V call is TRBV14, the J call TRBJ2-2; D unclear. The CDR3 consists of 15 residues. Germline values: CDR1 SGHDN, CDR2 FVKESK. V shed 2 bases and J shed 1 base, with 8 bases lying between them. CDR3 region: CASSQLRVNTGELFF. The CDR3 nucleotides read TGTGCCAGCAGCCAACTCCGGGTGAACACCGGGGAGCTGTTTTTT.

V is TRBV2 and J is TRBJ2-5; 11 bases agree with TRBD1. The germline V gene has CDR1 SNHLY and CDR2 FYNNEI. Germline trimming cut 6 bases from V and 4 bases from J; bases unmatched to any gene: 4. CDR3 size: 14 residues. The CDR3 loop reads CASSKGQGGETQYF. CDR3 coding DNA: TGTGCCAGCAGCAAGGGACAGGGGGGAGAGACCCAGTACTTC.

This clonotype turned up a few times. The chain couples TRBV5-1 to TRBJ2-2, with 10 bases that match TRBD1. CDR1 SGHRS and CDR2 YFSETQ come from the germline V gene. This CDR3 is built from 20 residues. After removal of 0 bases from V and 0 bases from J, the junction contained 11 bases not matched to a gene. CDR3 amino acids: CASSLAVTRTGGSNTGELFF. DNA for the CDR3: TGCGCCAGCAGCTTGGCGGTAACCCGGACAGGGGGTTCGAACACCGGGGAGCTGTTTTTT.

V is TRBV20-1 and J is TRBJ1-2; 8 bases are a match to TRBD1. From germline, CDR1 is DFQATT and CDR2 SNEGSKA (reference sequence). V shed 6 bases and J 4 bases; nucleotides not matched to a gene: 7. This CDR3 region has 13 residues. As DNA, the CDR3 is TGCAGTGCCAATGACAGGGGTACCTATGGCTACACCTTC. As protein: CSANDRGTYGYTF.

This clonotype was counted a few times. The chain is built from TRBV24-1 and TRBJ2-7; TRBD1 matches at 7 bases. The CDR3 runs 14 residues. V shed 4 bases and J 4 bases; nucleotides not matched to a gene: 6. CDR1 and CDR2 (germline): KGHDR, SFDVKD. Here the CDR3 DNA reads TGTGCCACCAGTGACCGGGACAGATCATACGAGCAGTACTTC. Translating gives CATSDRDRSYEQYF.

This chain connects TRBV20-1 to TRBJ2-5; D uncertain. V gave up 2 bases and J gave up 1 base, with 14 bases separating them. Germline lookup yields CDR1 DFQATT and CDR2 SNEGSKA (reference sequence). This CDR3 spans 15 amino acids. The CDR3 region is CSARSGGSFQETQYF. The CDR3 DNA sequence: TGCAGTGCTAGAAGTGGCGGCTCCTTCCAAGAGACCCAGTACTTC.

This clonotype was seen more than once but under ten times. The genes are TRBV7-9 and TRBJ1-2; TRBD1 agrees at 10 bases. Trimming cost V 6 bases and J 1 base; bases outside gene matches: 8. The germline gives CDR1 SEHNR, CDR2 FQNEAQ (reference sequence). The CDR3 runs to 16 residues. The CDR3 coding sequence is TGTGCCAGCAGGGCTCCGGGACAGGGGATTAACTATGGCTACACCTTC. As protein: CASRAPGQGINYGYTF.

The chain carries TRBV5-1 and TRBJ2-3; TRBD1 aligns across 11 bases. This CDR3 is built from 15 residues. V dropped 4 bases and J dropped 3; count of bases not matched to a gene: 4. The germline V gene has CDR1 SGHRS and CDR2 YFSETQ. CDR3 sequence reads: CASSTGTGGTDTQYF. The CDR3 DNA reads TGCGCCAGCAGCACCGGGACAGGGGGAACAGATACGCAGTATTTT.

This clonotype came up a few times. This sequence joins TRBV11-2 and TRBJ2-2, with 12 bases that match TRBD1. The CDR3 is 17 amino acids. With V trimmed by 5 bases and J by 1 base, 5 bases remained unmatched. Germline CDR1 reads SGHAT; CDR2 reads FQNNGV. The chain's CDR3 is CASSPGQGAWNTGELFF. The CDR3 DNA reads TGTGCCAGCAGCCCGGGACAGGGGGCTTGGAACACCGGGGAGCTGTTTTTT.

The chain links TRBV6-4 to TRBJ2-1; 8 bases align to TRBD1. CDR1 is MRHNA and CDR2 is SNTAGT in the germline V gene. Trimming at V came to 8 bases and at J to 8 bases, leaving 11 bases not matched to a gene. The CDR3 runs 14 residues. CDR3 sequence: CASPGTGVGYEQFF. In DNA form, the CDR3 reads TGTGCCAGCCCCGGGACAGGTGTGGGTTATGAGCAGTTCTTC.

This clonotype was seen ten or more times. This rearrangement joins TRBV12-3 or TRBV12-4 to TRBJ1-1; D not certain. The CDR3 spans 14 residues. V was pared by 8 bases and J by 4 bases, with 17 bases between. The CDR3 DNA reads TGTGCCAGCTCCCTAGGCGGGGTGCGCACTGAAGCTTTCTTT. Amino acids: CASSLGGVRTEAFF.

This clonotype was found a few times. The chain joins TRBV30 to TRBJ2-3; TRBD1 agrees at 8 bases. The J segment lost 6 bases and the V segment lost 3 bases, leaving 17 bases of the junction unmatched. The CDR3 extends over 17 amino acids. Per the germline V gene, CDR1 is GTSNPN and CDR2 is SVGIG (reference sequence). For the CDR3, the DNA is TGTGCCTGGAGCGCCGGACAGGGCCGAGGGATACGCGATACGCAGTATTTT. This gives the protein CAWSAGQGRGIRDTQYF.

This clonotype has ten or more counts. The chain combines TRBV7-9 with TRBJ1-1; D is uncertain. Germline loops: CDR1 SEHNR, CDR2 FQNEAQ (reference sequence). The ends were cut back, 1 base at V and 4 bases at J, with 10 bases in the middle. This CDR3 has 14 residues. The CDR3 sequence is CASSLEGFRTEAFF. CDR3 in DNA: TGTGCCAGCAGCTTAGAAGGATTCCGCACTGAAGCTTTCTTT.